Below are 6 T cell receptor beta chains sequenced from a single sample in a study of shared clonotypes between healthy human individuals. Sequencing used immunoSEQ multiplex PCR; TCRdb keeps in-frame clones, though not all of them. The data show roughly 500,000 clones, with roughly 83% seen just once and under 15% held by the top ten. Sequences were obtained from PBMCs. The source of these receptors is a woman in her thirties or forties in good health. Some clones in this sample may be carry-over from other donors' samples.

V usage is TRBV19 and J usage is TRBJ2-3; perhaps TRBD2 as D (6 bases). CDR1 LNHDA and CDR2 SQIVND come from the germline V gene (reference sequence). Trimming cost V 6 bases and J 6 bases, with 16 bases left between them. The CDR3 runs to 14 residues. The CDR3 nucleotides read TGTGCCAGTAGCCCTACTAGCACTCAGGATACGCAGTATTTT. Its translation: CASSPTSTQDTQYF.

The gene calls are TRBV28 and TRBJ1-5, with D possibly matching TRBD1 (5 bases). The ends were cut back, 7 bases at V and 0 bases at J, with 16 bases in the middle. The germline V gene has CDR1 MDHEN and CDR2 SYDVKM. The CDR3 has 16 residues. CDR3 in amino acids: CASTPRGGYSNQPQHF. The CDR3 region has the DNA TGTGCCAGCACTCCCCGCGGGGGATATAGCAATCAGCCCCAGCATTTT.

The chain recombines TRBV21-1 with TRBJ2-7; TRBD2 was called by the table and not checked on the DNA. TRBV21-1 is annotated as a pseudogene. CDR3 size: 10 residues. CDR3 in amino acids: CGETRYEQYF. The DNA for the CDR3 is TGTGGGGAGACCCGCTACGAGCAGTACTTC.

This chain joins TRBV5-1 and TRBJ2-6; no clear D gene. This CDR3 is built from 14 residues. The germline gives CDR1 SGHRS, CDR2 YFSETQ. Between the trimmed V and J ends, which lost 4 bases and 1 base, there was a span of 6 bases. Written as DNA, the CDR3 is TGCGCCAGCAGCATAAGATCTGGGGCCAACGTCCTGACTTTC. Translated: CASSIRSGANVLTF.

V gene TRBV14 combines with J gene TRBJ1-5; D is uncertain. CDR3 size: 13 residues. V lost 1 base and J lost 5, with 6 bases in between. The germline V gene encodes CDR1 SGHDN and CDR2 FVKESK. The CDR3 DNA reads TGTGCCAGCAGCCAAGGGAGCGATCAGCCCCAGCATTTT. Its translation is CASSQGSDQPQHF. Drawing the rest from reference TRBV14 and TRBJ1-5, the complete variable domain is EAGVTQFPSHSVIEKGQTVTLRCDPISGHDNLYWYRRVMGKEIKFLLHFVKESKQDESGMPNNRFLAERTGGTYSTLKVQPAELEDSGVYFCASSQGSDQPQHFGDGTRLSIL.

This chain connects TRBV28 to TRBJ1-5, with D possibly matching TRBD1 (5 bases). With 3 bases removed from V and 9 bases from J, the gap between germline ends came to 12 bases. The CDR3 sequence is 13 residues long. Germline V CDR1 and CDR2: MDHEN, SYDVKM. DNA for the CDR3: TGTGCCAGCAGTTTGGAGTTGAGGGGGCCCCAGCATTTT. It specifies CASSLELRGPQHF.